These 26 T cell receptor beta chains were all obtained from the same sample, sequenced in a study of read filtering for tumor transcriptome and immune sequencing (TCRdb year 2020). The run used an Illumina HiSeq 4000. TCR libraries were constructed from 400 ng RNA using the Immunoverse kit, and molecular barcoded adaptors covering alpha/delta and beta/gamma chains were employed. In TCRdb, the public reads were trimmed at Q25 with fastp and aligned with MiXCR, with productive beta chains retained. Every CDR3 protein is listed once, alongside the most common genes and DNA of its rows. The sample has tens of thousands of distinct CDR3 sequences on record, under 20% of them singletons. More than 12% of the sample is in the top ten clones. Sequenced: a population of CD138-negative cells sorted from bone marrow. The sample's cell subset or site label is to be understood as: bone marrow mononuclear cells depleted of CD138+ plasma/myeloma cells by negative magnetic selection. The receptors stem from a donor at least 40 years old with multiple myeloma.

Ten or more counts support this clonotype. The chain carries TRBV7-3 and TRBJ2-1; 7 bases align to TRBD1. The germline V gene has CDR1 SGHTA and CDR2 FQGTGA. This CDR3 region has 14 residues. Unmatched junction bases numbered 12, after V lost 4 bases and J lost 12 bases. CDR3 bases: TGTGCCAGCAGCTCGCGTGCTTCGTCAGGGGGGCAGTTCTTC. Translating gives CASSSRASSGGQFF.

As for this clonotype: No conserved phenylalanine or tryptophan ends this CDR3, so it is likely a read error. Because the CDR3's place on the DNA is in doubt, the DNA is left out and the CDR3 is given as listed by TCRdb. J is TRBJ2-3 and V is TRBV7-2; the table's D call, TRBD1, was not checked against the DNA. The CDR3 has 14 residues if both end residues are counted. Germline CDR1 and CDR2: SGHTA and FQGNSA. CDR3 amino acids: CASSPRAATDTQYS.

This clonotype was found many times. The chain has TRBV11-3 and TRBJ2-7, with D possibly matching TRBD1 (5 bases). Per the germline V gene, CDR1 is SGHNT and CDR2 is YENEEA. The CDR3 has 13 amino acids. With 2 bases removed from V and 6 bases from J, the gap between germline ends came to 11 bases. The DNA for the CDR3 is TGTGCCAGCAGCTTAAACCAGGGCGGCGAGCAGTACTTC. Its protein product is CASSLNQGGEQYF.

This clonotype was observed at least ten times. The V and J genes are TRBV4-1 and TRBJ2-3; D may be TRBD1 or TRBD2 (5 bases each). Germline CDR1 reads MGHRA; CDR2 reads YSYEKL. The germline V and J ends were trimmed by 6 bases and 4 bases, with 17 bases remaining between them. CDR3 length: 15 amino acids. The CDR3 spells CASSSGPSIPDTQYF. Here the CDR3 DNA reads TGCGCCAGCAGTTCGGGACCCTCGATCCCAGATACGCAGTATTTT.

This clonotype was seen at least ten times. The V and J genes are TRBV7-2 and TRBJ2-1, with 9 nucleotides matching TRBD1. The length of the CDR3 is 14 residues. Germline trimming cut 3 bases from V and 7 bases from J; bases unmatched to any gene: 4. Per the germline V gene, CDR1 is SGHTA and CDR2 is FQGNSA. As DNA, the CDR3 is TGTGCCAGCAGCTTGCACAGGGGGCCAAATGAGCAGTTCTTC. This codes for CASSLHRGPNEQFF. The full variable domain, completed using reference TRBV7-2 and TRBJ2-1, is GAGVSQSPSNKVTEKGKDVELRCDPISGHTALYWYRQSLGQGLEFLIYFQGNSAPDKSGLPSDRFSAERTGGSVSTLTIQRTQQEDSAVYLCASSLHRGPNEQFFGPGTRLTVL.

This clonotype has at least ten counts. V gene TRBV12-3 or TRBV12-4 combines with J gene TRBJ1-6; no clear D gene. The CDR3 covers 15 residues. Trimming stripped 7 bases from V and 0 bases from J, with 10 bases between. The CDR3 here is CASKRSSSYNSPLHF. In DNA form, the CDR3 reads TGTGCCAGCAAAAGGTCGAGCTCCTATAATTCACCCCTCCACTTT.

The chain carries TRBV20-1 and TRBJ2-2; 7 bases align to TRBD1. V gave up 6 bases and J gave up 4 bases; unmatched junction bases: 8. Germline loops: CDR1 DFQATT, CDR2 SNEGSKA (reference sequence). There are 14 residues in the CDR3. The CDR3 nucleotides read TGCAGTGCCAGGGACAGTCATACCACCGGGGAGCTGTTTTTT. Translation: CSARDSHTTGELFF.

The table lists this clonotype with a few counts. The chain is built from TRBV18 and TRBJ2-7; D tentatively fits TRBD1 or TRBD2 (7 bases each). V lost 3 bases and J 7 bases, leaving 16 bases between the germline ends. Per germline, CDR1 KGHSH and CDR2 LQKENI. This CDR3 spans 14 amino acids. The chain's CDR3 is CASSPITGEGEQYF. The CDR3 DNA is TGTGCCAGCTCACCTATTACAGGGGAGGGTGAGCAGTACTTC.

A few counts support this clonotype. This rearrangement joins TRBV19 to TRBJ2-5, with a possible D match to TRBD2 (6 bases). Trimming shortened V by 3 bases and J by 1 base, and 12 bases separated the two germline ends. This CDR3 spans 15 amino acids. Per the germline V gene, CDR1 is LNHDA and CDR2 is SQIVND (reference sequence). Here the CDR3 DNA reads TGTGCCAGTAGTATGAATAGCGGAGGCCAAGAGACCCAGTACTTC. Residues: CASSMNSGGQETQYF.

This clonotype was observed at least ten times. Here the CDR3 DNA reads TGTGCCAGCAGCTTCGCGGGAGTCACCGGGGAGCTGTTTTTT. Translation gives CASSFAGVTGELFF. V gene TRBV7-2 combines with J gene TRBJ2-2; the match to TRBD2 covers 7 bases. The CDR3 consists of 14 residues. Trimming at V came to 3 bases and at J to 4 bases, leaving 2 bases not matched to a gene. Germline V gene data show CDR1 as SGHTA and CDR2 as FQGNSA.

A remark on this clonotype: Since a much larger clone is just one base distant, this may be a read error. The chain links TRBV6-5 to TRBJ2-5; D may match TRBD1 or TRBD2 (6 bases each). CDR3 length equals 14 residues. In germline, CDR1 is MNHEY, CDR2 SVGAGI. CDR3 loop: CVSSYEGGGETQYF. The CDR3 DNA follows: TGTGTCAGCAGTTATGAGGGGGGCGGAGAGACCCAGTACTTC.

To note about this clonotype: Likely a read error: the CDR3 ends without its conserved phenylalanine or tryptophan. This chain connects TRBV24-1 to TRBJ2-3; D is possibly TRBD2 (6 bases). The germline V gene has CDR1 KGHDR and CDR2 SFDVKD. Between the trimmed V and J ends, which lost 3 bases and 7 bases, there was a span of 22 bases. There are 17 residues in the CDR3. CDR3 DNA sequence: TGTGCCACCAGTGATCCCCAAGAAATAACTAGCAAGAATACGCAGTATCTT. It codes for CATSDPQEITSKNTQYL.

In this sample, this clonotype turned up a few times. A much larger clonotype is one base distant, so this may be a read error. The gene calls are TRBV29-1 and TRBJ1-1; no clear D. Looked up from germline, CDR1 is SQVTM and CDR2 is ANQGSEA. The CDR3 extends over 13 amino acids. CDR3 sequence reads: CSVEVSQNTEALF. CDR3 DNA sequence: TGCAGCGTTGAAGTGTCACAGAACACTGAAGCTCTCTTT.

This clonotype has at least ten counts. The V call is TRBV20-1, the J call TRBJ2-7, with D possibly matching TRBD2 (6 bases). The V and J ends lost 4 bases and 2 bases respectively, with 15 bases between them. CDR3 length: 14 amino acids. Germline CDR1 and CDR2: DFQATT and SNEGSKA (reference sequence). The CDR3 DNA sequence: TGCAGTGCTATCTCGGGACTCCACCCCTACGAGCAGTACTTC. This encodes CSAISGLHPYEQYF.

As concerns this clonotype: This may arise from a read error, as a much more abundant clone is one base away. The rearrangement links TRBV5-1 to TRBJ1-1; 8 nucleotides line up with TRBD1. The germline V gene encodes CDR1 SGHRS and CDR2 YFSETQ. This CDR3 region has 15 residues. Losses at the gene ends were 3 bases for V and 3 bases for J; bases not matched to a gene: 7. In DNA, the CDR3 is TGCGCCAGCAGCTCGGGACAGGCCATGGACACTGAAGCTTTCTTT. Encoded protein: CASSSGQAMDTEAFF.

This clonotype was observed many times. The V call is TRBV12-3 or TRBV12-4, the J call TRBJ1-6; no clear D gene. CDR3 length: 12 residues. V was trimmed by 7 bases and J by 6 bases, leaving 7 bases between them. The CDR3 sequence is CASTEGNSPLHF. CDR3 sequence (DNA): TGTGCCAGCACAGAGGGTAATTCACCCCTCCACTTT.

This clonotype was detected only a few times. The chain joins TRBV6-6 to TRBJ1-6, with D perhaps TRBD1 (5 bases). The germline V gene has CDR1 MNHNY and CDR2 SVGAGI (reference sequence). V lost 4 bases and J 9 bases, leaving 10 bases between the germline ends. This CDR3 contains 13 residues. Here the CDR3 reads CASSSLTVSPLHF. In nucleotides, the CDR3 is TGTGCCAGCAGTTCGTTGACAGTTTCACCCCTCCACTTT.

In its sample, this clonotype was seen many times. The chain couples TRBV20-1 to TRBJ2-7, with D possibly matching TRBD2 (5 bases). The V end was cut by 1 base, the J end by 4 bases, with 17 bases between. CDR3 length equals 15 residues. The germline CDR1 and CDR2 sequences are DFQATT and SNEGSKA (reference sequence). DNA of the CDR3: TGCAGTGCTAGAGCTAGCAGAAGAACCTTTTACGAGCAGTACTTC. This sequence encodes CSARASRRTFYEQYF.

Turning to this clonotype: With a much larger clone just one base away, this may be a read error. V is TRBV16 and J is TRBJ2-7, with D tentatively TRBD1 (6 bases). Trimming stripped 4 bases from V and 12 bases from J, with 22 bases between. The germline V gene encodes CDR1 KGHSY and CDR2 FQNENV. The CDR3 is 14 amino acids. The CDR3 sequence: CASSRDQGKNIRYF. The CDR3 DNA sequence: TGTGCCAGCAGCCGAGACCAGGGGAAAAACATTCGGTACTTC.

This clonotype was picked up many times. CDR3 region: CSAYPGTDNYGYTF. CDR3 coding DNA: TGCAGTGCATATCCCGGGACAGACAACTATGGCTACACCTTC. The V gene is TRBV20-1, the J gene TRBJ1-2, with 7 bases identical to TRBD1. V lost 6 bases to trimming and J lost 2 bases; unmatched junction nucleotides: 9. Germline V lookup: CDR1 DFQATT, CDR2 SNEGSKA (reference sequence). The CDR3 has 14 amino acids.

A note on this clonotype: A far larger clone is just one base off, so this is likely a read error. The J gene is TRBJ2-2, the V gene TRBV5-8, with D possibly TRBD1 on 7 matching bases. CDR1 and CDR2 from the germline V gene are SGHTS and YDEGEE. The CDR3 contains 16 residues. The CDR3 DNA follows: TGTGCCAGCAGCCGACAGGGCGGGGCGAACACCGGGGGGCTGTTTTTT. Amino acid sequence: CASSRQGGANTGGLFF. The whole variable domain, remainder taken from reference TRBV5-8 and TRBJ2-2, is EAGVTQSPTHLIKTRGQQATLRCSPISGHTSVYWYQQALGLGLQFLLWYDEGEERNRGNFPPRFSGRQFPNYSSELNVNALELEDSALYLCASSRQGGANTGGLFFGEGSRLTVL.

As to this clonotype: Given a much more abundant clone one base away, this may be a read error. V is TRBV28 and J is TRBJ1-5, with no clear D. The CDR3 runs 15 residues. The ends were cut back, 3 bases at V and 6 bases at J, with 15 bases in the middle. Germline values: CDR1 MDHEN, CDR2 SYDVKM. The CDR3 loop is CASSLTLMGTQPQHF. The CDR3 nucleotides are TGTGCCAGCAGTTTGACCCTCATGGGCACTCAGCCCCAGCATTTT.

This clonotype came up many times. V and J are TRBV20-1 and TRBJ2-3, with 13 bases lining up with TRBD2. This CDR3 is 16 amino acids long. CDR1 and CDR2 (germline): DFQATT, SNEGSKA (reference sequence). The V and J ends lost 5 bases and 4 bases, in that order; junction bases with no gene match: 9. CDR3 amino acids: CSAVRTSGSEADTQYF. DNA of the CDR3: TGCAGTGCTGTCCGGACTAGCGGGAGCGAAGCAGATACGCAGTATTTT.

This clonotype was observed many times. The J gene is TRBJ2-1, the V gene TRBV20-1; no clear D gene. The CDR3 totals 10 residues. Germline CDR1 is DFQATT and CDR2 is SNEGSKA (reference sequence). V lost 4 bases to trimming and J lost 4 bases, with 2 bases between them. The CDR3 DNA follows: TGCAGTGCTAATTACAATGAGCAGTTCTTC. Its protein product is CSANYNEQFF.

By its share, this clonotype is medium-sized. The chain is built from TRBV12-3 or TRBV12-4 and TRBJ2-7; 8 positions agree with TRBD1. This CDR3 contains 14 residues. The V and J ends lost 6 bases and 4 bases, in that order; junction bases with no gene match: 8. For the CDR3, the DNA is TGTGCCAGCAGCAAACGGACAGGGTCGTACGAGCAGTACTTC. It codes for CASSKRTGSYEQYF.

In this sample, this clonotype turned up many times. This chain links TRBV29-1 with TRBJ1-1; 8 bases line up with TRBD1. Germline V lookup: CDR1 SQVTM, CDR2 ANQGSEA. The CDR3 extends over 13 amino acids. V was pared by 0 bases and J by 12 bases, with 9 bases of the junction left unmatched. The CDR3 sequence is CSVEDVSGGGTFF. Written as DNA, the CDR3 is TGCAGCGTTGAAGATGTATCAGGGGGCGGCACTTTCTTT.